This T cell receptor (beta chain) originates from a study of CD4+ T cells in melanoma. Using immunoSEQ multiplex PCR, the repertoire was profiled, and TCRdb retains in-frame clones only, with some absent. The sample records about 110,000 clones, roughly 90% being singletons. CDR1 and CDR2 (germline): LGHNA, YNFKEQ. The CDR3 is made up of 15 amino acids. V lost 0 bases to trimming and J lost 6 bases; unmatched junction nucleotides: 2. Sequencing used peripheral blood. This TCR derives from a human donor with melanoma. The chain joins TRBV4-2 to TRBJ2-1; 10 bases agree with TRBD2. The DNA of the CDR3 is TGTGCCAGCAGCCAAGATCAGCGGGAGGGCAATGAGCAGTTCTTC. It encodes CASSQDQREGNEQFF.